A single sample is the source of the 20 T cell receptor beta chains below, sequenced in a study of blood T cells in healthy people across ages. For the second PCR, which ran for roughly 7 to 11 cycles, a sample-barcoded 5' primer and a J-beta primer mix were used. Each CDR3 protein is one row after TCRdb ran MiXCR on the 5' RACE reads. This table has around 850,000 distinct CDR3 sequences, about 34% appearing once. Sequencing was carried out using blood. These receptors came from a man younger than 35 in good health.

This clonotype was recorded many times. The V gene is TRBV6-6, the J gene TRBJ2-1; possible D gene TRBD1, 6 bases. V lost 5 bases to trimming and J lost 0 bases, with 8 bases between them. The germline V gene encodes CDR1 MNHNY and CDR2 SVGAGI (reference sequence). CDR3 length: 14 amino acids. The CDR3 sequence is CASSQGSSYNEQFF. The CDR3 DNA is TGTGCCAGCAGTCAGGGGAGCTCCTACAATGAGCAGTTCTTC.

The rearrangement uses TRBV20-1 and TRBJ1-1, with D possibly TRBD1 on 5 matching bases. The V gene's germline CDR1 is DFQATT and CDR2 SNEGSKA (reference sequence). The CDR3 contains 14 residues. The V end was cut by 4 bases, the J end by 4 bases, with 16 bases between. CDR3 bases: TGCAGTGCTACCTACCCCAGGGATTTCACTGAAGCTTTCTTT. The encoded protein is CSATYPRDFTEAFF.

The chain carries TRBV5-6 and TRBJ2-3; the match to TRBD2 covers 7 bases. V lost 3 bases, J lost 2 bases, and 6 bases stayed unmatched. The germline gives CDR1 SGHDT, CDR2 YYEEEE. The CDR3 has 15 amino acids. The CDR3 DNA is TGTGCCAGCAGCTACCCGGGAGGACCCACAGATACGCAGTATTTT. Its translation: CASSYPGGPTDTQYF.

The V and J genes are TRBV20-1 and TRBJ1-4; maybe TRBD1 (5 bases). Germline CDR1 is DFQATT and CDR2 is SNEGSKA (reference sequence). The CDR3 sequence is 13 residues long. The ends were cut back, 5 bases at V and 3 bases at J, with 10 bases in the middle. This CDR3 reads CSAHRRANEKLFF. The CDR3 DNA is TGCAGTGCTCACAGGCGGGCTAATGAAAAACTGTTTTTT.

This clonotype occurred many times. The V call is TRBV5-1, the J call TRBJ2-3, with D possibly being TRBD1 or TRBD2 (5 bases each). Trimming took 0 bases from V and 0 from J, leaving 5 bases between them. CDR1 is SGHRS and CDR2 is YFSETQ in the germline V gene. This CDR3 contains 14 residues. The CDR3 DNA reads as TGCGCCAGCAGCTTGGGGGGGAGCACAGATACGCAGTATTTT. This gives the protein CASSLGGSTDTQYF.

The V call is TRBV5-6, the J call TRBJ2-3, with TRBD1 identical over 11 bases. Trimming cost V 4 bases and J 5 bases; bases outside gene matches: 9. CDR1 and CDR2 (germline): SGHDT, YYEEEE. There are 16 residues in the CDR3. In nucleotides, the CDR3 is TGTGCCAGCAGCCCCACGGACAGGGGGCATGAAGATACGCAGTATTTT. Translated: CASSPTDRGHEDTQYF.

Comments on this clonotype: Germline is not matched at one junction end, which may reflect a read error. CDR3 coding DNA: TGTGTCAGCAACTTAGACAGGACAGATACGCAGTATTTT. Its translation is CVSNLDRTDTQYF. V usage is TRBV7-2 and J usage is TRBJ2-3, with D perhaps TRBD1 (6 bases). Germline V gives CDR1 SGHTA, CDR2 FQGNSA. This CDR3 spans 13 amino acids.

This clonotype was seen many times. As DNA, the CDR3 is TGTGCCAGCAGCCACCTTATCTCCGGCTATGGCTACACCTTC. It encodes CASSHLISGYGYTF. V and J are TRBV6-6 and TRBJ1-2; D ambiguous. Between the trimmed V and J ends, which lost 6 bases and 4 bases, there was a span of 15 bases. Looked up from germline, CDR1 is MNHNY and CDR2 is SVGAGI (reference sequence). The CDR3 is made up of 14 amino acids.

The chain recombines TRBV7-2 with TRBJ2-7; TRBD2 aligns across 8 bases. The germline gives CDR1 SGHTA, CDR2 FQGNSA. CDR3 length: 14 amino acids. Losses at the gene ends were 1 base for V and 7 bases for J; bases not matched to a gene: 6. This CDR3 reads CASSLGGLAGEQYF. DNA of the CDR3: TGTGCCAGCAGCTTAGGTGGACTAGCAGGAGAGCAGTACTTC.

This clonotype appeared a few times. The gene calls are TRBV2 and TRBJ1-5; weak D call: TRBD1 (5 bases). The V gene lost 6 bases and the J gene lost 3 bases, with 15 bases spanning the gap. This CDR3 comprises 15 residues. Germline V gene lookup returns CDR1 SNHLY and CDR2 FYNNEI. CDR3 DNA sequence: TGTGCCAGCAGGGCTAAACAGGTTAACAATCAGCCCCAGCATTTT. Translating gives CASRAKQVNNQPQHF.

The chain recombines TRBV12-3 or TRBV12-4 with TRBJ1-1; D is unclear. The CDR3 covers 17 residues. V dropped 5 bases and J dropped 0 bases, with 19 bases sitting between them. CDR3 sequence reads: CASSPHLPAELNTEAFF. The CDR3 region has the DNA TGTGCCAGCAGTCCCCATCTCCCGGCTGAATTGAACACTGAAGCTTTCTTT.

In nucleotides, the CDR3 is TGTGCCAGCAGCTTAGAAGGGGCCCCAAGAGGATGTGAAGCTTTCTTT. Translating gives CASSLEGAPRGCEAFF. This chain uses TRBV7-9 with TRBJ1-1; TRBD1 is a possible D gene (5 bases). The CDR3 is 16 amino acids. CDR1 is SEHNR, CDR2 FQNEAQ, per germline (reference sequence). Trimming stripped 1 base from V and 7 bases from J, with 19 bases between.

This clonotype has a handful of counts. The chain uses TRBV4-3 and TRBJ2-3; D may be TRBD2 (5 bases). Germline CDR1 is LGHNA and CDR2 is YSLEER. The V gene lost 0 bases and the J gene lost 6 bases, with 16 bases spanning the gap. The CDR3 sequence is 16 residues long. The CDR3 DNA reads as TGCGCCAGCAGCCAAGATCTGGGAGCCAAGTTGGATACGCAGTATTTT. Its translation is CASSQDLGAKLDTQYF.

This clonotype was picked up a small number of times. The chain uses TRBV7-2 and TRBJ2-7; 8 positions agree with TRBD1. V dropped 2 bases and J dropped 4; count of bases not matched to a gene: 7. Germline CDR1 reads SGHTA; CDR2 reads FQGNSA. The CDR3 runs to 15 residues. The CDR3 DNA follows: TGTGCCAGCAGCTTATCAGTCGGACAGGGTTACGAGCAGTACTTC. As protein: CASSLSVGQGYEQYF.

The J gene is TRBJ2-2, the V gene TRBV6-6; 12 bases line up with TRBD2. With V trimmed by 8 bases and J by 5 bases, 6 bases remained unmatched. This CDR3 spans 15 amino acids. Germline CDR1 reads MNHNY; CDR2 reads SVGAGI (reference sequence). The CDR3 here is CASGPLAGGTGELFF. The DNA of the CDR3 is TGTGCCAGCGGCCCCCTAGCGGGGGGGACCGGGGAGCTGTTTTTT.

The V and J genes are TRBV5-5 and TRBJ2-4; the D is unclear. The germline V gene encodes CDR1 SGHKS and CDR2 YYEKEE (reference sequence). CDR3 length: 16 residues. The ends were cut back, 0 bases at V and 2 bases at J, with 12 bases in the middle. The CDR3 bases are TGTGCCAGCAGCTTGGCGGCTTCAGCGACCAAAAACATTCAGTACTTC. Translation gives CASSLAASATKNIQYF.

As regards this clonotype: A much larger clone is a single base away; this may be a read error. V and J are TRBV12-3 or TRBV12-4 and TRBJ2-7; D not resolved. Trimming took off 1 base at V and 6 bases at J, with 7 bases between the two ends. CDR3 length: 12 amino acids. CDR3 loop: CASSLGGCEQYF. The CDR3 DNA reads TGTGCCAGCAGTTTAGGGGGATGCGAGCAGTACTTC.

The chain's CDR3 is CASSLREGAAEKLFF. The CDR3 coding sequence is TGTGCCAGCAGTTTAAGGGAGGGAGCAGCAGAAAAACTGTTTTTT. The gene calls are TRBV12-3 or TRBV12-4 and TRBJ1-4; D not resolved. The CDR3 loop spans 15 amino acids. V was cut by 2 bases and J by 8 bases, with 15 bases left in between.

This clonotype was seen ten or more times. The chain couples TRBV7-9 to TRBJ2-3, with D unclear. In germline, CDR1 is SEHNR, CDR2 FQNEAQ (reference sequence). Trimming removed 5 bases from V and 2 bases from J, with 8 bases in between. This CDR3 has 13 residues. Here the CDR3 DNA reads TGTGCCAGCAGCCGCCGACTCACAGATACGCAGTATTTT. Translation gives CASSRRLTDTQYF. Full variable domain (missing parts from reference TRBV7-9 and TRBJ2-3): DTGVSQNPRHKITKRGQNVTFRCDPISEHNRLYWYRQTLGQGPEFLTYFQNEAQLEKSRLLSDRFSAERPKGSFSTLEIQRTEQGDSAMYLCASSRRLTDTQYFGPGTRLTVL.

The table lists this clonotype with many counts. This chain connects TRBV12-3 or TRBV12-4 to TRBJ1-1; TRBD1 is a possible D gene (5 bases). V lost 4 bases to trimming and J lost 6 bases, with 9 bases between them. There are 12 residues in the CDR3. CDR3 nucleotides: TGTGCCAGCAGTTCCCGACAGTCTGAAGCTTTCTTT. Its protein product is CASSSRQSEAFF.